Each of the 16 T cell receptor beta chains below was sequenced from the same sample in a study of T cells in Graves' hyperthyroidism and ophthalmopathy. Researchers amplified the TCR beta CDR3 regions from RNA transcripts. HTBI primers were used for first-round RT-PCR of the TCR CDR3. One entry per CDR3 protein, called by TCRdb with MiXCR from the multiplex PCR reads. The table records some 180,000 distinct CDR3 sequences, about 17% of them present only once. Sequenced: blood. The receptors were sampled from a woman aged 50 to 60 with Graves' hyperthyroidism.

This clonotype was recorded at least ten times. The genes are TRBV27 and TRBJ1-2; the match to TRBD1 covers 7 bases. The CDR3 sequence is 13 residues long. V lost 4 bases to trimming and J lost 5 bases; unmatched junction nucleotides: 4. Germline V gene data show CDR1 as MNHEY and CDR2 as SMNVEV (reference sequence). Written as DNA, the CDR3 is TGTGCCAGCAGTTCGACAGGGTCGTATGGCTACACCTTC. Its translation is CASSSTGSYGYTF.

This clonotype came up many times. At one boundary the junction diverges from the germline segment, which might be a read error. The chain uses TRBV28 and TRBJ2-7; weak D call: TRBD2 (5 bases). In germline, CDR1 is MDHEN, CDR2 SYDVKM. The CDR3 is 13 amino acids. The CDR3 reads CASSTGSSYERYF. CDR3 DNA sequence: TGTGCCAGCAGTACGGGGAGTTCCTACGAGCGGTACTTC.

The chain recombines TRBV7-6 with TRBJ1-3; possible D gene TRBD1, 6 bases. Trimming cost V 5 bases and J 0 bases, with 11 bases left between them. The V gene's germline CDR1 is SGHVS and CDR2 FNYEAQ. The CDR3 spans 15 residues. This chain's CDR3 is CASSTRGFSGNTIYF. In nucleotides, the CDR3 is TGTGCCAGCAGCACCAGGGGATTCTCTGGAAACACCATATATTTT.

CDR3 loop: CASGLVPRVETQYF. As DNA, the CDR3 is TGTGCTAGTGGTTTGGTACCAAGGGTAGAGACCCAGTACTTC. The rearrangement uses TRBV12-5 and TRBJ2-5; no reliable D call. From germline, CDR1 is LGHNT and CDR2 FRNRAP. Trimming shortened V by 0 bases and J by 4 bases, and 9 bases separated the two germline ends. The CDR3 contains 14 residues. The full variable domain, completed using reference TRBV12-5 and TRBJ2-5, is DARVTQTPRHKVTEMGQEVTMRCQPILGHNTVFWYRQTMMQGLELLAYFRNRAPLDDSGMPKDRFSAEMPDATLATLKIQPSEPRDSAVYFCASGLVPRVETQYFGPGTRLLVL.

V and J are TRBV2 and TRBJ1-2; no clear D gene. The V end was cut by 9 bases, the J end by 4 bases, with 12 bases between. CDR1 and CDR2 from the germline V gene are SNHLY and FYNNEI. CDR3 length: 12 amino acids. CDR3 coding DNA: TGTGCCAGTAGACCGGAGTCCTATGGCTACACCTTC. Its translation: CASRPESYGYTF.

This clonotype was counted at least ten times. The chain carries TRBV4-1 and TRBJ2-1, with D maybe TRBD2 (6 bases). Trimming stripped 0 bases from V and 6 bases from J, with 12 bases between. Germline CDR1 MGHRA, CDR2 YSYEKL. The CDR3 is 15 amino acids. CDR3 in DNA: TGCGCCAGCAGCCAAGACTCGGGAGAGGGCAATGAGCAGTTCTTC. This sequence encodes CASSQDSGEGNEQFF.

The sample holds many counts of this clonotype. The chain is built from TRBV6-5 and TRBJ2-2; weak D call: TRBD2 (6 bases). CDR1 and CDR2 from the germline V gene are MNHEY and SVGAGI. The V and J ends lost 0 bases and 6 bases respectively, with 17 bases between them. CDR3 size: 17 residues. The DNA of the CDR3 is TGTGCCAGCAGTTACTCGATTTCTCGGGAGTTCGCCGGGGAGCTGTTTTTT. Its protein product is CASSYSISREFAGELFF.

The chain employs TRBV6-1 and TRBJ1-5, with D maybe TRBD1 (5 bases). The germline CDR1 and CDR2 sequences are MNHNS and SASEGT. This CDR3 contains 17 residues. V dropped 6 bases and J dropped 4 bases, with 22 bases sitting between them. For the CDR3, the DNA is TGTGCCAGCAGGGGAGCGCCTGGACACAATGAAAATCAGCCCCAGCATTTT. Protein: CASRGAPGHNENQPQHF.

This clonotype has ten or more counts. At one boundary the junction diverges from the germline segment, which might be a read error. V usage is TRBV9 and J usage is TRBJ2-5; 12 bases map to TRBD2. This CDR3 comprises 16 residues. Germline-derived CDR1 and CDR2 are SGDLS and YYNGEE. This CDR3 is CASTVFGLAGKETQYF. CDR3 DNA sequence: TGTGCCAGCACCGTATTCGGACTAGCGGGGAAGGAGACCCAGTACTTC.

The rearrangement joins TRBV30 to TRBJ2-7; D is unclear. With 5 bases removed from V and 6 bases from J, the gap between germline ends came to 14 bases. The CDR3 has 12 amino acids. CDR1 is GTSNPN, CDR2 SVGIG, per germline (reference sequence). The CDR3: CAWGIEGGEQYF. Written as DNA, the CDR3 is TGTGCCTGGGGGATTGAAGGCGGCGAGCAGTACTTC.

Of note for this clonotype: A read error is possible here, since a much larger clone lies one base away. The V and J genes are TRBV27 and TRBJ2-1; weak D call: TRBD2 (5 bases). This CDR3 is 13 amino acids long. Germline V gene data show CDR1 as MNHEY and CDR2 as SMNVEV (reference sequence). In DNA, the CDR3 is TGTGCCAGTGGACTTACGGGCTACAATGAGCACTTCTTC. Encoded protein: CASGLTGYNEHFF.

Details on this clonotype: A clone one base away is much larger, so this may be a read error. The chain couples TRBV28 to TRBJ1-2, with a possible D match to TRBD1 (5 bases). The CDR3 length is 14 residues. Germline lookup yields CDR1 MDHEN and CDR2 SYDVKM. CDR3 in amino acids: CASSLKAGLYVYTF. CDR3 nucleotides: TGTGCCAGCAGTTTAAAGGCAGGGCTCTATGTCTACACCTTC.

This chain joins TRBV29-1 and TRBJ1-3, with D uncertain. Per the germline V gene, CDR1 is SQVTM and CDR2 is ANQGSEA. The CDR3 loop spans 11 amino acids. Trimming cost V 2 bases and J 8 bases, with 7 bases left between them. In DNA, the CDR3 is TGCAGCGTTGAACTCTGGGACACCATATATTTT. It translates to CSVELWDTIYF. Full variable domain (outside the CDR3, taken from reference TRBV29-1 and TRBJ1-3): SAVISQKPSRDICQRGTSLTIQCQVDSQVTMMFWYRQQPGQSLTLIATANQGSEATYESGFVIDKFPISRPNLTFSTLTVSNMSPEDSSIYLCSVELWDTIYFGEGSWLTVV.

This clonotype was detected ten times or more. This sequence joins TRBV7-2 and TRBJ2-3; 13 positions match TRBD2. The CDR3 totals 16 residues. V was clipped by 5 bases and J by 8 bases; unmatched bases: 10. Per germline, CDR1 SGHTA and CDR2 FQGNSA. The CDR3 loop reads CASSPGLAGVKSTQYF. The DNA of the CDR3 is TGTGCCAGCAGCCCAGGACTAGCGGGAGTTAAGAGTACGCAGTATTTT.

V is TRBV5-1 and J is TRBJ1-6; D unclear. The ends were cut back, 2 bases at V and 9 bases at J, with 24 bases in the middle. This CDR3 comprises 18 residues. Germline loops: CDR1 SGHRS, CDR2 YFSETQ. CDR3 sequence: CASSLSWAGEVRASPLHF. DNA for the CDR3: TGCGCCAGCAGCTTATCCTGGGCGGGCGAGGTGAGGGCTTCACCCCTCCACTTT. The full variable domain, rest sourced from reference TRBV5-1 and TRBJ1-6, is KAGVTQTPRYLIKTRGQQVTLSCSPISGHRSVSWYQQTPGQGLQFLFEYFSETQRNKGNFPGRFSGRQFSNSRSEMNVSTLELGDSALYLCASSLSWAGEVRASPLHFGNGTRLTVT.

This clonotype was seen ten or more times. The rearrangement links TRBV7-3 to TRBJ2-1; D unresolved. The CDR3 has 11 amino acids. Germline-derived CDR1 and CDR2 are SGHTA and FQGTGA. V was trimmed by 1 base and J by 9 bases, leaving 4 bases between them. The CDR3 is CASSLKGEQFF. The CDR3 nucleotides are TGTGCCAGCAGCTTAAAGGGTGAGCAGTTCTTC.